The clone carrying this TCR beta chain was seen a few times. Its antigen remains unidentified. Each CDR3 protein is one row after TCRdb ran MiXCR on the reads. The data hold almost 90,000 distinct CDR3 sequences, with approximately 30% observed a single time. This specimen belongs to a study of T cell repertoires in cytomegalovirus infection. In the study overall: HLA-C-restricted CMV epitopes, recently identified, and well-studied HLA-B-restricted ones were used by the study. Public TCR beta signatures marked donors with CMV infection and the matching HLA. Study results and caveats: Individuals carrying CMV plus the relevant HLA were identified by cumulative frequency of public TCR beta families. HLA-C-restricted TCR beta clonotypes specific for CMV led the ex vivo response.

The CDR3 has 14 amino acids. V lost 3 bases and J 2 bases, leaving 10 bases between the germline ends. CDR1 is SGHRS and CDR2 is YFSETQ in the germline V gene. The rearrangement uses TRBV5-1 and TRBJ2-3; a weak D match, TRBD1 (5 bases). This receptor was taken from a human donor in good health (CMV status not recorded). Some clones in this sample may be carry-over from other donors' samples. Material: CD8+ T cells from cultured PBMCs, obtained from culture after CMV antigen stimulation. The CDR3: CASSSDSSTDTQYF. CDR3 DNA sequence: TGCGCCAGCAGCTCTGACAGCTCCACAGATACGCAGTATTTT.